This T cell receptor beta chain was obtained from a study of blood T cell repertoires in COVID-19. At the level of the study: The United States, Italy and Spain provided the acute and convalescent COVID-19 samples. The analysed material was cDNA or gDNA that came from T cells, B-cell-depleted T cells, or PBMCs.

How the authors handled the data: Estimation of nucleated cell counts was performed using reference gene primer amplification. Produced via immunoSEQ multiplex PCR; TCRdb's table is partial and in-frame only. That table gives V, J and clone size, and the DNA gave D and trimming. The sample contains some 130,000 clones, 90% of which appear only once. V shed 4 bases and J shed 9 bases, with 13 bases lying between them. Germline V gene data show CDR1 as GTSNPN and CDR2 as SVGIG (reference sequence). There are 13 residues in the CDR3. The TCR comes from a middle-aged man with active COVID-19. The sample taken for sequencing was peripheral blood. The J gene is TRBJ1-6, the V gene TRBV30; D is uncertain. In DNA, the CDR3 is TGTGCCTGGACCACTCTGATTAGTTCACCCCTCCACTTT. It yields the protein CAWTTLISSPLHF.